This T cell receptor beta chain is from a study of a mutant IDH1 vaccine in newly diagnosed glioma. Overall study context: Eight vaccinations reached patients in weeks 1, 3, 5, 7, 11, 15, 19 and 23. Whole-study results and caveats: Among all patients, vaccine-induced immune responses occurred in approximately 94%.

The time point denotes: week 11, during vaccination. One vaccine dose held 300 ug of mutant IDH1 20-mer peptide and came with topical imiquimod. Assay: immunoSEQ multiplex PCR; the TCRdb copy retains only in-frame clones and omits some. This sample has about 130,000 clones, with around four fifths found just once. This clone was seen more than once but under ten times. Its antigen remains unknown. Germline loops: CDR1 MNHNY, CDR2 SVGAGI (reference sequence). This CDR3 is built from 15 residues. J lost 6 bases, V lost 6 bases, and 11 bases had no gene match. The J gene is TRBJ1-2, the V gene TRBV6-6; 9 nucleotides match TRBD1. The specimen was PBMCs, collected from a glioma patient whose treatment included an IDH1 peptide vaccine. The source of this sequence is a man aged 35-49 years with glioma. The DNA of the CDR3 is TGTGCCAGCAGCGCGGGACAGGGTCGTCTGGATGGCTACACCTTC. The encoded protein is CASSAGQGRLDGYTF.